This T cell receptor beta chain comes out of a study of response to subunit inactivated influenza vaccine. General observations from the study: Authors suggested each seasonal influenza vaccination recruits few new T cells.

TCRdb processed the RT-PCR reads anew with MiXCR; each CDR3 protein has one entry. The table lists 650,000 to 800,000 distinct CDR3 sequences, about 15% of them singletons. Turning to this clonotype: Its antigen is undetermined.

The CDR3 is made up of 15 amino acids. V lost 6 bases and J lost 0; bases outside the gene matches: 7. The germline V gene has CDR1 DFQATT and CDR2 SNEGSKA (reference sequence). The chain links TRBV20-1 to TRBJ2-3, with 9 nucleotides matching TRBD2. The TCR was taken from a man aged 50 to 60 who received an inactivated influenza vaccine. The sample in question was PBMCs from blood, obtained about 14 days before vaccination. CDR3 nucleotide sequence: TGCAGTGCCGACCCTACTAGCGGGAGCACAGATACGCAGTATTTT. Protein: CSADPTSGSTDTQYF.